The text below deals with one TCR beta chain. Its antigen target is currently unknown. Nothing much larger sits one base from this clone, and base qualities are not available. The data stem from a study of T cell changes during pregnancy in multiple sclerosis (dated by TCRdb to about 2019). Study-wide context: The study examined how the T cell repertoire changed over the course of pregnancy in women with multiple sclerosis.

The library was built by means of the immunoSEQ multiplex PCR assay. Sourced from immuneACCESS, this table was stored by TCRdb with only in-frame sequences that have V and J called. A share of the clones is absent; for the studies checked, an unresolved V gene accounts for under half, and the remainder has no known explanation. The sample includes about 18,000 clones, with approximately 81% observed a single time. The top ten clonotypes cover 9% to 10% of the sample. Taken from cysteine to phenylalanine, the CDR3 has 14 residues. The kept DNA is CDR3 alone, 42 bases in frame from the first base. V loses 4 bases, J loses 5 bases, and the germline ends lie 15 bases apart. Per the germline V gene, SGHRS is the CDR1 and YFSETQ is the CDR2.

The starting material was CD8+ T cells from peripheral blood mononuclear cells, obtained after pregnancy. The sequence derives from a female donor with multiple sclerosis, enrolled in a pregnancy study. The chain joins TRBV5-1 to TRBJ2-5; TRBD2 is perhaps the D gene, given 7 matching bases. The DNA reads as follows: TGCGCCAGCAGCCTCGACAGGCGGGGGGAGACCCAGTACTTC. This codes for CASSLDRRGETQYF.